This entry concerns a single T cell receptor beta chain. The antigen remains unidentified. The second PCR ran roughly 6 to 11 cycles with a sample-barcoded 5' primer and J-beta primers. In TCRdb, the 5' RACE reads were re-called with MiXCR into one record per CDR3 protein. Here the sample spans around 1.5 million distinct CDR3 sequences, 40% to 50% being singletons. After removal of 9 bases from V and 9 bases from J, the junction contained 29 bases not matched to a gene. Germline CDR1 and CDR2: WNHNN and SYGVQD (reference sequence). The CDR3 covers 19 residues. This specimen belongs to a study of blood T cells in healthy people across ages. Background on the study: With template switching, about one barcoded beta molecule was captured per two T cells. Study results and caveats: Roughly linear declines in TCR beta diversity per million T cells occurred with age. When set beside aged donors, long-lived donors presented more naive CD4+ cells and higher diversity. Donor CMV infection status was unknown, possibly confounding age-related changes in expanded clonotypes.

This receptor was identified in a woman younger than 30 in good health. Sequencing input: blood. The rearrangement joins TRBV10-1 to TRBJ1-5; 7 bases fit TRBD1. The CDR3 loop is CARPNTPGQPVCIFGPQHF. The DNA for the CDR3 is TGCGCCAGACCTAATACTCCGGGACAGCCTGTATGCATTTTTGGGCCCCAGCATTTT.